The text below deals with one TCR beta chain. The CDR3 runs to 17 residues. The V segment lost 3 bases and the J segment 1 base; nucleotides outside the gene matches: 7. Per the germline V gene, CDR1 is SGHRS and CDR2 is YFSETQ. This sample was included in a study of blood T cell repertoires in COVID-19. Study at large: The study drew acute and convalescent COVID-19 samples from the United States, Italy and Spain. T cells, B-cell-depleted T cells, or PBMCs provided the cDNA or gDNA that served as material.

In the original analysis: By means of reference gene primer amplification, nucleated cell counts were estimated. The method was immunoSEQ multiplex PCR; TCRdb's version includes in-frame clones alone and lacks a portion of them. Clone size and the V and J calls come from that table; the DNA yielded D and trimming. The sample contains about 140,000 clones, 75% to 85% of which appear only once. This chain joins TRBV5-1 and TRBJ2-3; 11 nucleotides line up with TRBD2. The sequence came from a woman aged 80 or over with active or convalescent COVID-19. Source material: peripheral blood. The CDR3, as DNA: TGCGCCAGCAGCTACACCGCGGGACTAGCGGGCACAGATACGCAGTATTTT. It yields the protein CASSYTAGLAGTDTQYF.